This entry lists 32 T cell receptor beta chains sequenced from one sample in a study of blood T cell repertoires in COVID-19. Sequencing used immunoSEQ multiplex PCR; TCRdb keeps in-frame clones, though not all of them. The sample lists some 50,000 clones, approximately 82% occurring once. Sequenced: peripheral blood. The receptors shown here come from a human donor in a cohort sampled during active COVID-19.

The rearrangement uses TRBV27 and TRBJ2-5; D may be TRBD2 (6 bases). This CDR3 region has 13 residues. With 5 bases removed from V and 4 bases from J, the gap between germline ends came to 11 bases. Germline V gives CDR1 MNHEY, CDR2 SMNVEV (reference sequence). The CDR3 coding sequence is TGTGCCAGCAGTACGGGAGTAACAGAGACCCAGTACTTC. Its protein is CASSTGVTETQYF.

By share, this clone counts as medium-sized. The chain couples TRBV30 to TRBJ2-3, with a tentative D call TRBD2 (6 bases). The CDR3 length is 15 residues. CDR1 and CDR2 from the germline V gene are GTSNPN and SVGIG (reference sequence). The V end lost 5 bases, the J end lost 3 bases, and 18 bases lay between the germline ends. CDR3 sequence (DNA): TGTGCCTGGGACGTAAGGGCGGGGTTAACAGATACGCAGTATTTT. It codes for CAWDVRAGLTDTQYF.

The gene calls are TRBV18 and TRBJ2-5; 7 nucleotides agree with TRBD1. Germline CDR1 KGHSH, CDR2 LQKENI. Trimming at V came to 6 bases and at J to 5 bases, leaving 12 bases not matched to a gene. The CDR3 is 15 amino acids. Written as DNA, the CDR3 is TGTGCCAGCTCTCGACTGGACAGAGGGGGCGAGACCCAGTACTTC. Protein: CASSRLDRGGETQYF.

This sequence joins TRBV9 and TRBJ2-1; TRBD2 matches at 10 bases. CDR3 size: 16 residues. Germline values: CDR1 SGDLS, CDR2 YYNGEE. V lost 3 bases, J lost 3 bases, and 6 bases stayed unmatched. The CDR3: CASSGLLAGGYNEQFF. DNA for the CDR3: TGTGCCAGCAGCGGACTGTTAGCGGGGGGCTACAATGAGCAGTTCTTC.

The chain combines TRBV7-2 with TRBJ2-1, with 7 bases aligning to TRBD2. The germline V gene encodes CDR1 SGHTA and CDR2 FQGNSA. The CDR3 is 15 amino acids. V lost 5 bases, J lost 3 bases, and 7 bases stayed unmatched. For the CDR3, the DNA is TGTGCCAGCAGCGCCAGCGGGACTCTCTACAATGAGCAGTTCTTC. This sequence encodes CASSASGTLYNEQFF.

This rearrangement joins TRBV7-3 to TRBJ2-7; 12 bases agree with TRBD2. V shed 5 bases, J shed 4 bases, and the junction held 6 bases outside the gene matches. There are 15 residues in the CDR3. In germline, CDR1 is SGHTA, CDR2 FQGTGA. CDR3 sequence reads: CASSRGLAGSYEQYF. The CDR3 bases are TGTGCCAGCAGCCGCGGACTAGCGGGATCATACGAGCAGTACTTC.

In this sample, this clone turned up many times. V is TRBV6-5 and J is TRBJ1-2; possible D gene TRBD1, 5 bases. In germline, CDR1 is MNHEY, CDR2 SVGAGI. V was shortened by 6 bases and J by 2 bases, with 10 bases between the two germline ends. CDR3 size: 13 residues. This CDR3 is CASSRGANYGYTF. The CDR3 DNA follows: TGTGCCAGCAGCCGCGGGGCAAACTATGGCTACACCTTC.

This clone showed up just once. The chain employs TRBV7-7 and TRBJ2-2; unclear D gene. The germline V gene has CDR1 SSHAT and CDR2 FNYEAQ (reference sequence). V was shortened by 1 base and J by 5 bases, with 14 bases between the two germline ends. The CDR3 runs 16 residues. In nucleotides, the CDR3 is TGTGCCAGCAGCTTAGAAGAGCAGGTGCTAACCGGGGAGCTGTTTTTT. Protein product: CASSLEEQVLTGELFF.

A single count supports this clone. The chain has TRBV3-1 (or the pseudogene TRBV3-2) and TRBJ1-2; D might be TRBD1 (5 bases). V was shortened by 5 bases and J by 8 bases, with 15 bases between the two germline ends. This CDR3 comprises 13 residues. Germline V gene sequence: CDR1 LGHDT, CDR2 YNNKEL (reference sequence). This chain's CDR3 is CASSDSTVEGYTF. The CDR3 DNA follows: TGTGCCAGCAGCGACTCGACAGTGGAAGGCTACACCTTC.

The chain links TRBV3-1 (or the pseudogene TRBV3-2) to TRBJ1-1; 7 bases are shared with TRBD1. The CDR3 spans 12 residues. Germline values: CDR1 LGHDT, CDR2 YNNKEL (reference sequence). V shed 4 bases, J shed 7 bases, and the junction held 3 bases outside the gene matches. CDR3 region: CASSPRDSEAFF. CDR3 nucleotide sequence: TGTGCCAGCAGCCCTCGGGACAGTGAAGCTTTCTTT.

This chain joins TRBV6-5 and TRBJ1-4; D possibly corresponds to TRBD1 (5 bases). The V gene's germline CDR1 is MNHEY and CDR2 SVGAGI. With 6 bases removed from V and 0 bases from J, the gap between germline ends came to 11 bases. CDR3 length equals 15 residues. This CDR3 reads CASRRQPTTNEKLFF. The CDR3 coding sequence is TGTGCCAGCAGGCGACAGCCTACAACTAATGAAAAACTGTTTTTT.

This clone was observed a few times. The CDR3 is CASSPGSGGKNIQYF. The DNA of the CDR3 is TGTGCCAGCTCCCCTGGGTCAGGGGGAAAAAACATTCAGTACTTC. The chain links TRBV18 to TRBJ2-4; TRBD1 agrees at 7 bases. This CDR3 is 15 amino acids long. With V trimmed by 6 bases and J by 4 bases, 9 bases remained unmatched. The germline V gene encodes CDR1 KGHSH and CDR2 LQKENI.

The rearrangement joins TRBV3-1 (or the pseudogene TRBV3-2) to TRBJ2-3; D is uncertain. V was shortened by 0 bases and J by 2 bases, with 12 bases between the two germline ends. This CDR3 has 16 amino acids. Per the germline V gene, CDR1 is LGHDT and CDR2 is YNNKEL (reference sequence). The CDR3 DNA reads as TGTGCCAGCAGCCAAGAAGCGAGGCTGGACACAGATACGCAGTATTTT. Its protein is CASSQEARLDTDTQYF.

This chain's CDR3 is CASRVRGNTGELFF. CDR3 DNA: TGTGCCAGCAGGGTGCGGGGAAACACCGGGGAGCTGTTTTTT. This rearrangement joins TRBV7-9 to TRBJ2-2, with D perhaps matching TRBD2 (6 bases). Per the germline V gene, CDR1 is SEHNR and CDR2 is FQNEAQ (reference sequence). The CDR3 runs to 14 residues. Between the trimmed V and J ends, which lost 6 bases and 2 bases, there was a span of 10 bases. Complete variable domain (other parts from reference TRBV7-9 and TRBJ2-2): DTGVSQNPRHKITKRGQNVTFRCDPISEHNRLYWYRQTLGQGPEFLTYFQNEAQLEKSRLLSDRFSAERPKGSFSTLEIQRTEQGDSAMYLCASRVRGNTGELFFGEGSRLTVL.

The chain links TRBV10-1 to TRBJ2-5; 10 nucleotides match TRBD1. V lost 4 bases and J lost 4; bases outside the gene matches: 9. The CDR3 sequence is 16 residues long. Germline V gene data show CDR1 as WNHNN and CDR2 as SYGVQD (reference sequence). The DNA of the CDR3 is TGCGCCAGCAGTGGTGGGACAGGGGCCTTGGGAGAGACCCAGTACTTC. As protein: CASSGGTGALGETQYF.

This chain links TRBV7-9 with TRBJ2-7; 8 bases line up with TRBD1. J lost 6 bases, V lost 4 bases, and 8 bases had no gene match. The CDR3 contains 14 residues. The germline V gene has CDR1 SEHNR and CDR2 FQNEAQ (reference sequence). CDR3 in DNA: TGTGCCAGCAGCTCCGGACAGGGCTCAACCGAGCAGTACTTC. It encodes CASSSGQGSTEQYF.

The chain has TRBV28 and TRBJ2-1; 8 nucleotides line up with TRBD2. The CDR3 runs to 13 residues. V was pared by 2 bases and J by 12 bases, with 6 bases of the junction left unmatched. CDR1 is MDHEN, CDR2 SYDVKM, per germline. In DNA form, the CDR3 reads TGTGCCAGCAGTTTAACGACCGGGACTAGGCAGTTCTTC. Its translation: CASSLTTGTRQFF. The full variable domain, in which reference TRBV28 and TRBJ2-1 provide the parts outside the CDR3, is DVKVTQSSRYLVKRTGEKVFLECVQDMDHENMFWYRQDPGLGLRLIYFSYDVKMKEKGDIPEGYSVSREKKERFSLILESASTNQTSMYLCASSLTTGTRQFFGPGTRLTVL.

This chain connects TRBV5-1 to TRBJ2-6; D perhaps matches TRBD1 (6 bases). This CDR3 is built from 17 residues. V lost 0 bases and J lost 0, with 10 bases in between. Looked up from germline, CDR1 is SGHRS and CDR2 is YFSETQ. In nucleotides, the CDR3 is TGCGCCAGCAGCTTGGGGATCAGGGGCTCTGGGGCCAACGTCCTGACTTTC. Translation gives CASSLGIRGSGANVLTF.

The chain carries TRBV19 and TRBJ1-2; a weak D match, TRBD1 (6 bases). From germline, CDR1 is LNHDA and CDR2 SQIVND (reference sequence). V was trimmed by 4 bases and J by 4 bases, leaving 10 bases between them. The length of the CDR3 is 13 residues. DNA of the CDR3: TGTGCCAGTAGTACCGGGACATTCTATGGCTACACCTTC. This codes for CASSTGTFYGYTF.

DNA of the CDR3: TGTGCCAGCAGCGTAGTGTCAGGGAGCGGGGGGTACAATGAGCAGTTCTTC. Translated: CASSVVSGSGGYNEQFF. The chain couples TRBV9 to TRBJ2-1; 9 nucleotides agree with TRBD2. Per the germline V gene, CDR1 is SGDLS and CDR2 is YYNGEE. This CDR3 is built from 17 residues. Trimming cost V 0 bases and J 4 bases; bases outside gene matches: 8.

This CDR3 is CASSDPQGQNYGYTF. The CDR3 nucleotides are TGTGCCAGCAGTGACCCCCAGGGGCAAAACTATGGCTACACCTTC. This sequence joins TRBV25-1 and TRBJ1-2; the D gene is possibly TRBD1 (6 bases). Trimming shortened V by 3 bases and J by 2 bases, and 13 bases separated the two germline ends. CDR1 MGHDK and CDR2 SYGVNS come from the germline V gene. CDR3 length: 15 amino acids.

The chain links TRBV10-3 to TRBJ2-1; 7 nucleotides match TRBD1. Germline values: CDR1 ENHRY, CDR2 SYGVKD. The CDR3 consists of 14 residues. J lost 3 bases, V lost 8 bases, and 7 bases had no gene match. The CDR3 DNA follows: TGTGCCATCCATTCAGGGGACAGCTACAATGAGCAGTTCTTC. Protein sequence: CAIHSGDSYNEQFF.

The genes are TRBV11-2 and TRBJ2-2; the D gene is possibly TRBD1 (5 bases). This CDR3 is built from 14 residues. Germline V gene data show CDR1 as SGHAT and CDR2 as FQNNGV. V dropped 9 bases and J dropped 2 bases, with 13 bases sitting between them. The DNA for the CDR3 is TGTGCCAGTGGTCCGACAGTTAACACCGGGGAGCTGTTTTTT. Its translation is CASGPTVNTGELFF.

The genes are TRBV5-6 and TRBJ2-2; D gene ambiguous. This CDR3 spans 14 amino acids. V lost 4 bases and J 3 bases, leaving 10 bases between the germline ends. Germline CDR1 and CDR2: SGHDT and YYEEEE. CDR3 sequence: CASSPTGYTGELFF. In DNA, the CDR3 is TGTGCCAGCAGCCCTACGGGTTACACCGGGGAGCTGTTTTTT.

The rearrangement uses TRBV7-9 and TRBJ2-5; TRBD2 agrees at 8 bases. The ends lost 2 bases at V and 4 bases at J; junction bases unmatched: 3. The germline gives CDR1 SEHNR, CDR2 FQNEAQ (reference sequence). The CDR3 contains 14 residues. The CDR3 DNA reads as TGTGCCAGCAGCTTAAATCGGGGGGGAGAGACCCAGTACTTC. Its translation is CASSLNRGGETQYF.

The chain couples TRBV4-2 to TRBJ2-7; TRBD2 might be the D (6 bases). The V gene's germline CDR1 is LGHNA and CDR2 YNFKEQ. With 2 bases removed from V and 7 bases from J, the gap between germline ends came to 21 bases. The CDR3 runs to 16 residues. CDR3: CASSQFRGRGLREQYF. Here the CDR3 DNA reads TGTGCCAGCAGCCAATTCCGGGGGAGAGGGCTCCGGGAGCAGTACTTC.

The chain combines TRBV24-1 with TRBJ1-6, with TRBD1 matching over 7 bases. V dropped 3 bases and J dropped 0; count of bases not matched to a gene: 10. The CDR3 runs to 19 residues. Germline V gene data show CDR1 as KGHDR and CDR2 as SFDVKD. DNA of the CDR3: TGTGCCACCAGTGATCCAGGGACAGCCCAACGCTCCTATAATTCACCCCTCCACTTT. It translates to CATSDPGTAQRSYNSPLHF.

This clone was picked up a small number of times. V and J are TRBV7-9 and TRBJ2-2; D call uncertain. The CDR3 spans 12 residues. The V gene lost 3 bases and the J gene lost 6 bases, with 5 bases spanning the gap. The germline V gene has CDR1 SEHNR and CDR2 FQNEAQ (reference sequence). CDR3 nucleotides: TGTGCCAGCAGCTTTAGTTCCGGGGAGCTGTTTTTT. Protein product: CASSFSSGELFF.

This clone was detected a few times. This rearrangement joins TRBV11-2 to TRBJ1-1, with D possibly matching TRBD1 (6 bases). Germline lookup yields CDR1 SGHAT and CDR2 FQNNGV. V was clipped by 1 base and J by 6 bases, with 15 bases between them. The CDR3 is 15 residues long. CDR3 DNA sequence: TGTGCCAGCAGCTTAGTACAGGGTGTCTGGGCTGAAGCTTTCTTT. Its translation is CASSLVQGVWAEAFF.

The V gene is TRBV9, the J gene TRBJ1-2; 8 bases are shared with TRBD1. The CDR3 is 13 residues long. Per germline, CDR1 SGDLS and CDR2 YYNGEE. Unmatched junction bases numbered 2, after V lost 3 bases and J lost 4 bases. Written as DNA, the CDR3 is TGTGCCAGCAGCGAGACAGGGGCCTATGGCTACACCTTC. The encoded protein is CASSETGAYGYTF.

The rearrangement joins TRBV6-6 to TRBJ1-2, with D possibly matching TRBD1 (6 bases). V gave up 5 bases and J gave up 7 bases, with 20 bases separating them. There are 15 residues in the CDR3. Germline CDR1 and CDR2: MNHNY and SVGAGI (reference sequence). The CDR3 DNA reads TGTGCCAGCAGTCGATCTACAGGGACATCTTCTGGCTACACCTTC. This encodes CASSRSTGTSSGYTF.

This chain joins TRBV7-2 and TRBJ2-1, with D perhaps matching TRBD1 (6 bases). Trimming took off 0 bases at V and 2 bases at J, with 11 bases between the two ends. The CDR3 runs to 16 residues. CDR1 and CDR2 (germline): SGHTA, FQGNSA. In DNA, the CDR3 is TGTGCCAGCAGCTTAGCGCCAGGGGTGGCCTACAATGAGCAGTTCTTC. Translation gives CASSLAPGVAYNEQFF.